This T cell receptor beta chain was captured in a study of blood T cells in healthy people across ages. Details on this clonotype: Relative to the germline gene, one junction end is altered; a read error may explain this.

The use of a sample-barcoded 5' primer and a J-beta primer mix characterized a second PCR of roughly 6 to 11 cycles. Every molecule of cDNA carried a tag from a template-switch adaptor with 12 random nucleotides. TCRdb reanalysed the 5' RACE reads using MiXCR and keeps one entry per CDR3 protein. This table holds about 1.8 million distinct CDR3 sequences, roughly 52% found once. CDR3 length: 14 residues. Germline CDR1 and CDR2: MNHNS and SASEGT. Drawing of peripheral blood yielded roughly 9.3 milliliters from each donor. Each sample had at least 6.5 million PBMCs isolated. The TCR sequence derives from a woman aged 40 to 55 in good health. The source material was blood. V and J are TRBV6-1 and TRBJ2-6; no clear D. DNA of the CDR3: TGTGCCAGCAGTACGGCCTCTTGGGCCAACGTCCTGACTTTC. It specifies CASSTASWANVLTF.